One and the same sample provided the 10 T cell receptor beta chains below, sequenced in a study of blood T cells in healthy people across ages. It was with a sample-barcoded 5' primer and a J-beta primer mix that a second PCR of about 6 to 12 cycles was run. TCRdb re-derived calls from the 5' RACE reads in MiXCR, one entry per CDR3 protein. Found here are about 760,000 distinct CDR3 sequences, 25% of them singletons; the top ten hold 9.4%. The sample was also linked to a second study, of T cells of mothers and their children.

The material sequenced was blood. The receptor set was obtained from a boy younger than 18 in good health.

Only a few counts were recorded for this clonotype. The chain joins TRBV9 to TRBJ2-6; no clear D. The germline V gene has CDR1 SGDLS and CDR2 YYNGEE. Trimming cost V 3 bases and J 4 bases, with 8 bases left between them. The CDR3 spans 14 residues. CDR3 nucleotides: TGTGCCAGCAGCGGCCGCTTCGGGGCCAACGTCCTGACTTTC. The encoded protein is CASSGRFGANVLTF. Complete variable domain (other parts from reference TRBV9 and TRBJ2-6): DSGVTQTPKHLITATGQRVTLRCSPRSGDLSVYWYQQSLDQGLQFLIQYYNGEERAKGNILERFSAQQFPDLHSELNLSSLELGDSALYFCASSGRFGANVLTFGAGSRLTVL.

The chain uses TRBV20-1 and TRBJ2-3; 12 bases map to TRBD2. The CDR3 runs 15 residues. With 8 bases clipped from V and 8 bases from J, the junction kept 14 bases outside the gene matches. CDR1 is DFQATT, CDR2 SNEGSKA, per germline (reference sequence). CDR3 nucleotide sequence: TGCAGTTCATGTGAACTAGCGGGAGGTGAGGGTACGCAGTATTTT. Its protein is CSSCELAGGEGTQYF.

This clonotype showed up just a few times. The rearrangement uses TRBV6-2 or TRBV6-3 and TRBJ2-2; D remains unclear. The CDR3 extends over 16 amino acids. Between the trimmed V and J ends, which lost 0 bases and 1 base, there was a span of 9 bases. In germline, CDR1 is MNHEY, CDR2 SVGEGT. The chain's CDR3 is CASSYSEMMNTGELFF. In DNA form, the CDR3 reads TGTGCCAGCAGTTACTCGGAGATGATGAACACCGGGGAGCTGTTTTTT.

In its sample, this clonotype was seen a few times. The chain employs TRBV7-6 and TRBJ2-3; 9 nucleotides agree with TRBD1. The CDR3 covers 16 residues. Germline V gene data show CDR1 as SGHVS and CDR2 as FNYEAQ. Trimming removed 2 bases from V and 0 bases from J; junction bases left unmatched: 3. The CDR3 reads CASSLLGTGSTDTQYF. The CDR3 nucleotides read TGTGCCAGCAGCTTATTAGGGACAGGGAGCACAGATACGCAGTATTTT.

The rearrangement joins TRBV6-2 or TRBV6-3 to TRBJ1-2; D is possibly TRBD1 (5 bases). In germline, CDR1 is MNHEY, CDR2 SVGEGT. The CDR3 consists of 13 residues. V lost 2 bases, J lost 6 bases, and 10 bases lay in between. The CDR3 region is CASSYRWDDGYTF. DNA for the CDR3: TGTGCCAGCAGTTACCGATGGGACGATGGCTACACCTTC.

This clonotype has more than one count but fewer than ten. The chain uses TRBV4-3 and TRBJ1-1, with TRBD1 matching 7 bases. CDR1 LGHNA and CDR2 YSLEER come from the germline V gene. The CDR3 sequence is 16 residues long. Trimming removed 0 bases from V and 3 bases from J; junction bases left unmatched: 7. Here the CDR3 DNA reads TGCGCCAGCAGCCAAGATACCGGGACAGAACACACTGAAGCTTTCTTT. This sequence encodes CASSQDTGTEHTEAFF.

For this clonotype: Its ends do not fully match the called genes, so a read error is possible. V usage is TRBV29-1 and J usage is TRBJ1-3; D ambiguous. Looked up from germline, CDR1 is SQVTM and CDR2 is ANQGSEA. The CDR3 totals 11 residues. The CDR3 region has the DNA TGCAGCGCGGATGGTGGAACCACCATATATTTT. Encoded protein: CSADGGTTIYF.

There are many counts of this clonotype. The chain uses TRBV6-5 and TRBJ1-5; D is possibly TRBD1 (5 bases). This CDR3 spans 13 amino acids. The V gene's germline CDR1 is MNHEY and CDR2 SVGAGI. The V and J ends lost 7 bases and 4 bases respectively, with 11 bases between them. The CDR3, as DNA: TGTGCCAGCACCCCCGGGGGAAATCAGCCCCAGCATTTT. This codes for CASTPGGNQPQHF.

This clonotype has more than one count but fewer than ten. The rearrangement links TRBV25-1 to TRBJ1-2; D not certain. Looked up from germline, CDR1 is MGHDK and CDR2 is SYGVNS. V was trimmed by 0 bases and J by 3 bases, leaving 14 bases between them. The CDR3 runs to 16 residues. The CDR3 DNA follows: TGTGCCAGCAGTGAATATAACGGCGGGAGTTACTATGGCTACACCTTC. Its translation is CASSEYNGGSYYGYTF.

The chain joins TRBV7-9 to TRBJ2-1; 11 bases are a match to TRBD2. This CDR3 contains 17 residues. V lost 5 bases and J lost 3; bases outside the gene matches: 9. Looked up from germline, CDR1 is SEHNR and CDR2 is FQNEAQ (reference sequence). In DNA form, the CDR3 reads TGTGCCAGCAGCCCAGCGCTAGCGGGGGGCCTCTACAATGAGCAGTTCTTC. Protein product: CASSPALAGGLYNEQFF. Filled out from reference TRBV7-9 and TRBJ2-1, the complete variable domain reads DTGVSQNPRHKITKRGQNVTFRCDPISEHNRLYWYRQTLGQGPEFLTYFQNEAQLEKSRLLSDRFSAERPKGSFSTLEIQRTEQGDSAMYLCASSPALAGGLYNEQFFGPGTRLTVL.